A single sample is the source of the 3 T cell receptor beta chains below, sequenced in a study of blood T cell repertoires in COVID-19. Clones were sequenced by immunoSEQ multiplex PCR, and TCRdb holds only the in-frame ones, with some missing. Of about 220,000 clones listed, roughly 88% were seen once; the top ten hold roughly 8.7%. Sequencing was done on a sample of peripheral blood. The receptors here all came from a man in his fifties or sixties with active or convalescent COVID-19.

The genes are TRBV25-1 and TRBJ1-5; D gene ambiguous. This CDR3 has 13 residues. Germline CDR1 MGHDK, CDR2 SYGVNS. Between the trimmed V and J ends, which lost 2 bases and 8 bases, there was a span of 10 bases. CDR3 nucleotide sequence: TGTGCCAGCAGTGAAATAGTCGGAGAGCCCCAGCATTTT. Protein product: CASSEIVGEPQHF.

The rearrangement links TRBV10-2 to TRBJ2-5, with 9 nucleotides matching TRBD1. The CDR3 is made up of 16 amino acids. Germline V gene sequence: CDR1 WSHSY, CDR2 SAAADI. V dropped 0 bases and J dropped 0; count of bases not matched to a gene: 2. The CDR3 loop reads CASSESTGGYQETQYF. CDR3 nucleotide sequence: TGCGCCAGCAGTGAGTCGACAGGGGGGTACCAAGAGACCCAGTACTTC.

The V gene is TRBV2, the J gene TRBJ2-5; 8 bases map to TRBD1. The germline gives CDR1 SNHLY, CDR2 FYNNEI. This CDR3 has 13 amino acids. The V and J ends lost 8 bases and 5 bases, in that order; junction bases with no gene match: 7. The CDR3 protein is CASLRGLGETQYF. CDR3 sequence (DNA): TGTGCCAGCCTCAGGGGGCTGGGGGAGACCCAGTACTTC.